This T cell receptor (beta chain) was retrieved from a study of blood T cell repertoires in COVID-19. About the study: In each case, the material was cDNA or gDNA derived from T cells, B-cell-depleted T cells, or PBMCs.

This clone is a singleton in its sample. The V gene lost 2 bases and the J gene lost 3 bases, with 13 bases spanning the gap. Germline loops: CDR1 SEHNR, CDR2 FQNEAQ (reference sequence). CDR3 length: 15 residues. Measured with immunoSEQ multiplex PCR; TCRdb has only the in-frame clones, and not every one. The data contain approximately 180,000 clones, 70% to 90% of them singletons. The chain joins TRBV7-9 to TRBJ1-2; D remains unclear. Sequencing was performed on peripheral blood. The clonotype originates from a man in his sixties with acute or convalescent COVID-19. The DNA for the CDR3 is TGTGCCAGCAGCTTAAGCGGGAGTAAGGACTATGGCTACACCTTC. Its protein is CASSLSGSKDYGYTF.